This record concerns one T cell receptor (beta chain) sequence. Source study methods: Reference gene primer amplification in the assay estimated nucleated cell counts. Produced via immunoSEQ multiplex PCR; TCRdb's table is partial and in-frame only. Clone size and the V and J calls come from that table; the DNA yielded D and trimming. Seen here are 150,000 to 200,000 clones, around 85% observed once, and the top ten hold around 7.5%. The sample belongs to a study of blood T cell repertoires in COVID-19. As for the study in general: The United States, Italy and Spain supplied acute and convalescent COVID-19 samples. Sample material is recorded as cDNA or gDNA derived from T cells, B-cell-depleted T cells, or PBMCs.

The CDR3 loop spans 13 amino acids. Germline V CDR1 and CDR2: KGHSH, LQKENI. The germline V and J ends were trimmed by 6 bases and 2 bases, with 10 bases remaining between them. This clonotype was obtained from a woman aged 55-69 years with acute or convalescent COVID-19. The chain joins TRBV18 to TRBJ2-5; D may be TRBD1 (6 bases). The specimen sequenced was peripheral blood. The CDR3 coding sequence is TGTGCCAGCTCGCAGGGGATTCAAGAGACCCAGTACTTC. Its translation is CASSQGIQETQYF.